These T cell receptor beta chains were read from a single sample in a study of blood T cell repertoires in COVID-19. Sequencing used immunoSEQ multiplex PCR; TCRdb keeps in-frame clones, though not all of them. The repertoire includes about 36,000 clones, about nine tenths of them detected once, and around 5% sits in the top ten. The sequencing input was peripheral blood. The source of these receptors is a human donor in a cohort sampled during active COVID-19. The CDR3 runs from the conserved cysteine through the conserved F or W.

TRBV28,TRBJ1-5,CASRHPGQGNQPQHF
TRBV6-2/TRBV6-3,TRBJ2-2,CASSYGTGPSGELFF
TRBV2,TRBJ2-7,CASKDRGRGNEQYF
TRBV29-1,TRBJ2-2,CSGGDTGELFF
TRBV10-1,TRBJ1-2,CASSAEGGYGYTF
TRBV5-1,TRBJ1-1,CASSLGPGGNTEAFF
TRBV27,TRBJ2-4,CASSYRGRVPDIQYF
TRBV18,TRBJ2-3,CASSPRTGSDTQYF
TRBV29-1,TRBJ1-3,CSVGQGRTGNTIYF
TRBV7-9,TRBJ1-2,CASSLAPAEPGGYTF
TRBV18,TRBJ1-1,CASSLSGQGRTEAFF
TRBV3-1/TRBV3-2,TRBJ2-7,CASSPGLAGSYEQYF
TRBV25-1,TRBJ2-1,CASSGGTVTYNEQFF
TRBV2,TRBJ2-5,CASSGPRETQYF
TRBV19,TRBJ2-1,CASSKTSGPPYNEQFF
TRBV24-1,TRBJ2-2,CATQNRVGSGELFF
TRBV3-1/TRBV3-2,TRBJ2-1,CASTRGGLELAGGGHEQFF
TRBV20-1,TRBJ1-1,CSASSGSRNTEAFF
TRBV7-2,TRBJ2-1,CASSLLLAGSYNEQFF
TRBV27,TRBJ1-4,CASGRRVEKLFF
TRBV30,TRBJ2-3,CAWTSGRPGGTDTQYF
TRBV19,TRBJ1-4,CASSIGQGVTNEKLFF